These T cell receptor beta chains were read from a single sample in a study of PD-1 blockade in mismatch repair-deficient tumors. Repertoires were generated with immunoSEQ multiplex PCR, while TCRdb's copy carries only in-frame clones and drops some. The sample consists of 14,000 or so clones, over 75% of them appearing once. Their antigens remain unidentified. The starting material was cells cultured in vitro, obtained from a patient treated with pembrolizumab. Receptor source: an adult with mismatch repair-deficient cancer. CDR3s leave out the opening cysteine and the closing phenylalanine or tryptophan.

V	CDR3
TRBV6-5	ASRPLAHGETQY
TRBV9	ASSVGLDYYNEQF
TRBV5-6	ASSLTAGATNEKLF
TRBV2	ASRDPGGSYEQY
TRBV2	ARSRQGGTEAF
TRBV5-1	ASSLRQGFGYT
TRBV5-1	ASSLAGLENNEQF
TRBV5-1	ASSYGDVPSYEQY
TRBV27	ASRNSPPSWGRETQY
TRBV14	ASSRGRGDTQY
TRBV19	ASMPRHRNTEAF
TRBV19	ASSMIQAGIANYGYT
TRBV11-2	ASSFQVSLETQY
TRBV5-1	ASSSPSGTEAF
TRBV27	ASSPRTVRSPLH
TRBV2	ASRGATSGTSYNEQF
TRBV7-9	ASSPPTSGSTDTQY
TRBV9	ASSVDDYNEQF
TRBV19	ASSIRLAGVRARYNEQF
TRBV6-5	ASRRLAVTYNEQF
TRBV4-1	ASSPLPGGTDTQY
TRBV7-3	ASSSGQGETQY